A selection of T cell receptor beta chains follows, all from one sample in a study of cytomegalovirus exposure and HLA in healthy donors. Sequenced by immunoSEQ multiplex PCR; TCRdb stores in-frame clones only, minus some. This table has 250,000 to 400,000 clones, approximately 86% appearing once. The sequenced material came from PBMCs. These receptors came from a woman in her twenties or thirties in good health and CMV-seropositive. Both conserved end residues are part of each CDR3. Fields, in order: CDR3 DNA, CDR3 protein, CDR3 length, clone size, J gene, V gene, D gene. The D gene is left open where the match is weak. Clone size is stated in some rows and not others, as once, few, many or a class when expanded.

TGTGCCAGCAGTGGGGACAGGGTCCACGAGCAGTACTTC,CASSGDRVHEQYF,13,-,TRBJ2-7,TRBV2,TRBD1
TGTGCCAGTATTCAAAGCGGGCTAGCGAGCCCAGATACGCAGTATTTT,CASIQSGLASPDTQYF,16,-,TRBJ2-3,TRBV19,-
TGTGCCAGCAGTTGGGGAGGGAGGCCCCTCCACTTT,CASSWGGRPLHF,12,once,TRBJ1-6,TRBV5-6,-
TGTGCCAGCAGCGGACAGGGCAATCAGCCCCAGCATTTT,CASSGQGNQPQHF,13,-,TRBJ1-5,TRBV7-8,TRBD1
TGTGCCAGCAGCAAAGCATGGGGGGTTGTACAGACCCAGTACTTC,CASSKAWGVVQTQYF,15,-,TRBJ2-5,TRBV21-1,-
TGTGCCAGCAGCCCCCGGTGGGGGCAGAATTCACCCCTCCACTTT,CASSPRWGQNSPLHF,15,-,TRBJ1-6,TRBV7-2,-
TGCACCAGCAGCCAAGATCCCGGGGGGCCCGGGGCAGATACGCAGTATTTT,CTSSQDPGGPGADTQYF,17,-,TRBJ2-3,TRBV1,-
TGTGCCAGCAGCGCCAGACAGGGTTTCGACGAGCAGTACTTC,CASSARQGFDEQYF,14,-,TRBJ2-7,TRBV9,TRBD1
TGTGCCAGCAGCCCTCAAAAGAGAGGACTAGCGGGTAGGAGGACCTACGAGCAGTACTTC,CASSPQKRGLAGRRTYEQYF,20,-,TRBJ2-7,TRBV21-1,-
TGTGCCAGCAGTAACAGACCCTCTGGGGCCAACGTCCTGACTTTC,CASSNRPSGANVLTF,15,-,TRBJ2-6,TRBV6-1,-
TGTGCCAGCAGCTTGTCCCCCGGGACAGGGGGTATTGGAAACACCATATATTTT,CASSLSPGTGGIGNTIYF,18,-,TRBJ1-3,TRBV5-6,TRBD1
TGTGCCAGCAGTCCGACAGGGTTGGCTGAAGCTTTCTTT,CASSPTGLAEAFF,13,-,TRBJ1-1,TRBV6-5,TRBD1
TGTGCCAGCAGCCCTAGCGGGGGGGACAATGAGCAGTTCTTC,CASSPSGGDNEQFF,14,-,TRBJ2-1,TRBV7-9,TRBD2
TGTGCCATCGGGGGACTGGGCACCATATATTTT,CAIGGLGTIYF,11,-,TRBJ1-3,TRBV6-1,-
TGTGCCAGCAGCTCGGTAAGGGAAAGCGGCCAAGAGACCCAGTACTTC,CASSSVRESGQETQYF,16,-,TRBJ2-5,TRBV7-2,-
TGTGCCAGCAGCTGGACAGGGAGAGACTACGAGCAGTACTTC,CASSWTGRDYEQYF,14,-,TRBJ2-7,TRBV5-6,TRBD1
TGTGCCAGCATGGCTGGGGGTCTAGAGACCCAGTACTTC,CASMAGGLETQYF,13,-,TRBJ2-5,TRBV2,-
TGTGCCAGCAGTGACAGGGGGGCCTACGAGCAGTACTTC,CASSDRGAYEQYF,13,-,TRBJ2-7,TRBV6-1,-
TGCGCCAGCAGCCTGGGACTAGCGGGGTACACCGGGGAGCTGTTTTTT,CASSLGLAGYTGELFF,16,-,TRBJ2-2,TRBV4-3,TRBD2
TGTGCCAGCAGCTTCCCGGGACCATTCTACGAGCAGTACTTC,CASSFPGPFYEQYF,14,-,TRBJ2-7,TRBV7-9,-
TGTGCCGTACTACAGGGTTACGAGCAGTACTTC,CAVLQGYEQYF,11,few,TRBJ2-7,TRBV28,-
TGTGCCTGGAGTGTGGCGGGGGGAAACACCATATATTTT,CAWSVAGGNTIYF,13,-,TRBJ1-3,TRBV30,-
TGTGCCAGCAGCCGGGACTCCCTCAATCAGCCCCAGCATTTT,CASSRDSLNQPQHF,14,-,TRBJ1-5,TRBV28,-
TGCGCCAGCAGCCAAGGAGCGGCAGCCTACGAGCAGTACTTC,CASSQGAAAYEQYF,14,-,TRBJ2-7,TRBV4-3,-
TGTGCCAGCAGCCTTGACAGGGCGGGATCCTACGAGCAGTACTTC,CASSLDRAGSYEQYF,15,-,TRBJ2-7,TRBV7-3,-
TGTGCCAGCAGCGGGGGAGACACCTCCACAGATACGCAGTATTTT,CASSGGDTSTDTQYF,15,once,TRBJ2-3,TRBV9,-
TGTGCCAGCAGTTTCGGAGTGCTCTACGAGCAGTACTTC,CASSFGVLYEQYF,13,-,TRBJ2-7,TRBV27,-
TGTGCCAGCAGTTTGAACAGGGGGCAGGGGGAGACCCAGTACTTC,CASSLNRGQGETQYF,15,-,TRBJ2-5,TRBV6-6,TRBD1
TGTGCCTGGAGGCCCAACTATGGCTACACCTTC,CAWRPNYGYTF,11,-,TRBJ1-2,TRBV30,-
TGTGCCAGCAGCCCCCAGGGGGCAATAGGCTCACCCCTCCACTTT,CASSPQGAIGSPLHF,15,-,TRBJ1-6,TRBV2,TRBD1
TGTGCCTGGAAACAGGGAAGCTACGAGCAGTACTTC,CAWKQGSYEQYF,12,once,TRBJ2-7,TRBV30,-
TGCAGCGTTGAAGTGGGACAGTATGGCTACACCTTC,CSVEVGQYGYTF,12,few,TRBJ1-2,TRBV29-1,TRBD1
TGTGCCAGCAGCTTGAGCTCCTACGAGCAGTACTTC,CASSLSSYEQYF,12,-,TRBJ2-7,TRBV7-2,-
TGTGCCAGCAGCTTGGTTGTGAGCTCTGGGGCCAACGTCCTGACTTTC,CASSLVVSSGANVLTF,16,-,TRBJ2-6,TRBV5-8,-
TGTGCCAGCAGTGTACTACCTGTTACATACAATGAGCAGTTCTTC,CASSVLPVTYNEQFF,15,-,TRBJ2-1,TRBV6-1,-
TGTGCCAGCAGCCGCCGGCGCGGGAGGGCCTACGAGCAGTACTTC,CASSRRRGRAYEQYF,15,-,TRBJ2-7,TRBV28,TRBD2
TGTGCCAGCAGACGCACCCGGGGGACTTCAGAGCAGTACTTC,CASRRTRGTSEQYF,14,-,TRBJ2-7,TRBV2,-
TGTGCCAGCAGCCAAGTACCGAGCACTGAAGCTTTCTTT,CASSQVPSTEAFF,13,-,TRBJ1-1,TRBV7-3,-
TGTGCCAGCCTCCGGGACAACTATGGCTACACCTTC,CASLRDNYGYTF,12,-,TRBJ1-2,TRBV2,-
TGTGCCAGAAAACCATCGGGACCACCCCAAGAGACCCAGTACTTC,CARKPSGPPQETQYF,15,-,TRBJ2-5,TRBV7-3,-
TGTGCCAGTAGTATGAACAGGGGGTTTTCCGAGCAGTACTTC,CASSMNRGFSEQYF,14,-,TRBJ2-7,TRBV19,TRBD1
TGTGCCATCAGTGGAGCAGGGAGGGGAAACACCATATATTTT,CAISGAGRGNTIYF,14,-,TRBJ1-3,TRBV10-3,-
TGCAGCGTTGACGGCCGCGGGAGAGAGAACACTGAAGCTTTCTTT,CSVDGRGRENTEAFF,15,-,TRBJ1-1,TRBV29-1,-
TGTGCCAGCGTGAGCGGGATCGTAACCGGGGAGCTGTTTTTT,CASVSGIVTGELFF,14,-,TRBJ2-2,TRBV6-1,TRBD2
TGTGCCAGCCCCGGGGGAGCGGGGGGGTACGAGCAGTACTTC,CASPGGAGGYEQYF,14,-,TRBJ2-7,TRBV6-1,TRBD2
TGCAGCGTTGAAGAAGGACGGATACAAGAGACCCAGTACTTC,CSVEEGRIQETQYF,14,-,TRBJ2-5,TRBV29-1,-
TGTGCCAGCAGTTACTCCCCCCGGCCCTACGAGCAGTACTTC,CASSYSPRPYEQYF,14,-,TRBJ2-7,TRBV6-5,-
TGTGCCAGCAGGGTAAGCGGGAGTTCGTACGAGCAGTACTTC,CASRVSGSSYEQYF,14,-,TRBJ2-7,TRBV28,TRBD2
TGTGCCAGCAAAAACAGGGGGCTCGGTAATTCACCCCTCCACTTT,CASKNRGLGNSPLHF,15,-,TRBJ1-6,TRBV28,TRBD1
TGTGCCAGCAGCTTAGTGGGAGGGGGCCACGAGCAGTACTTC,CASSLVGGGHEQYF,14,-,TRBJ2-7,TRBV7-3,-
TGTGCCAGCAGTACGGGGGGTCTCAATGGCTACACCTTC,CASSTGGLNGYTF,13,few,TRBJ1-2,TRBV6-5,-
TGTGCCAGCAGTTGCGGACAGGACAATCAGCCCCAGCATTTT,CASSCGQDNQPQHF,14,-,TRBJ1-5,TRBV27,TRBD1
TGTGCCAGCAGCTTACAAGGGGGGCCTGGCAATGAGCAGTTCTTC,CASSLQGGPGNEQFF,15,once,TRBJ2-1,TRBV7-2,-
TGTGCCAGCAGCCGCCCCCCGGACAGCACAAATACGCAGTATTTT,CASSRPPDSTNTQYF,15,-,TRBJ2-3,TRBV6-5,-